The source of this T cell receptor (beta chain) is a study of blood T cell repertoires in COVID-19. The wider study: Specimens from acute and convalescent COVID-19 originated in the United States, Italy and Spain.

Source study methods: How many nucleated cells were present was estimated from reference gene primer amplification. Sequencing was performed with immunoSEQ multiplex PCR; in TCRdb, only in-frame clones are kept and a portion is missing. The D gene and trimming were derived from the DNA, and the V and J assignments and clone size from that table. The repertoire includes tens of thousands of clones, around 85% of them detected once, and 10% to 15% sits in the top ten. The germline gives CDR1 SGDLS, CDR2 YYNGEE. This CDR3 comprises 14 residues. Trimming removed 4 bases from V and 4 bases from J; junction bases left unmatched: 4.

Sequencing used peripheral blood. This receptor was obtained from a human donor in a cohort sampled during active COVID-19. The gene calls are TRBV9 and TRBJ2-3, with 9 bases identical to TRBD1. CDR3 in DNA: TGTGCCAGCAGCCACGACAGGGGGGCAGATACGCAGTATTTT. This sequence encodes CASSHDRGADTQYF.